The TCR beta chain under discussion was sequenced for a study of tumor and adjacent non-tumor tissue in lung cancer. Overall study context: Patients were aged about 30 to 85, roughly 9 men and about five women, stage I to III.

A modified ARM-PCR protocol with three rounds of nested PCR amplified TCRbeta. TCRdb passed the multiplex PCR reads through MiXCR, listing each CDR3 protein once. The sample has some 100,000 distinct CDR3 sequences, 75% to 90% seen once; the top ten hold more than 25%. Turning to this clonotype: Antigen specificity is unknown.

V was clipped by 5 bases and J by 13 bases; unmatched bases: 26. The CDR3 consists of 19 residues. The germline V gene has CDR1 SEHNR and CDR2 FQNEAQ (reference sequence). General observations from the study: Shorter survival was associated with higher TCR diversity in tumors. Compared with tumor, normal lung showed significantly lower TCR diversity.

The template was RNA from unsorted bulk tissue. This non-tumor lung sample came from over 3 cm beyond the tumor edge. Donors were chemotherapy-naive, newly diagnosed lung cancer surgical patients in China, August–late 2014. The receptor's source is a man aged 60 to 75 with small cell lung cancer. V gene TRBV7-9 combines with J gene TRBJ2-5; 12 nucleotides agree with TRBD2. The specimen was distant non-tumor lung tissue. This CDR3 is CASSPPQGGGLAGGPDRYF. The DNA of the CDR3 is TGTGCCAGCAGCCCTCCCCAGGGTGGCGGGCTAGCGGGAGGGCCGGACCGGTACTTC. Together with reference TRBV7-9 and TRBJ2-5, the CDR3 gives the full variable domain: DTGVSQNPRHKITKRGQNVTFRCDPISEHNRLYWYRQTLGQGPEFLTYFQNEAQLEKSRLLSDRFSAERPKGSFSTLEIQRTEQGDSAMYLCASSPPQGGGLAGGPDRYFGPGTRLLVL.